These 27 T cell receptor beta chains were all obtained from the same sample, sequenced in a study of chemoradiotherapy in HPV16-positive cancers. The method was immunoSEQ multiplex PCR; TCRdb's version includes in-frame clones alone and lacks a portion of them. Of several thousand clones listed, roughly 80% are singletons. This specimen was tumor tissue, taken from a patient who underwent chemoradiotherapy. The receptor set was obtained from a human donor with HPV-associated anogenital cancer.

V is TRBV27 and J is TRBJ1-6, with D tentatively TRBD1 (6 bases). V gave up 6 bases and J gave up 8 bases, with 11 bases separating them. CDR3 length: 13 residues. Per the germline V gene, CDR1 is MNHEY and CDR2 is SMNVEV (reference sequence). CDR3 DNA: TGTGCCAGCAGGTTTAGGGGGGATTCACCCCTCCACTTT. It encodes CASRFRGDSPLHF.

V and J are TRBV5-6 and TRBJ1-2; TRBD1 agrees at 11 bases. From germline, CDR1 is SGHDT and CDR2 YYEEEE. This CDR3 region has 15 residues. V lost 0 bases and J lost 8; bases outside the gene matches: 6. CDR3 nucleotides: TGTGCCAGCAGCTTGGAAGGACAGGGGGCGCGGGGCTACACCTTC. It yields the protein CASSLEGQGARGYTF.

This chain's CDR3 is CASSLIKASNTGELFF. The DNA of the CDR3 is TGCGCCAGCAGCTTGATCAAAGCCTCGAACACCGGGGAGCTGTTTTTT. This sequence joins TRBV5-1 and TRBJ2-2; D ambiguous. From germline, CDR1 is SGHRS and CDR2 YFSETQ. Trimming left V 1 base short and J 0 bases short, with 10 bases between. The CDR3 has 16 residues.

This clone was recorded a few times. This chain joins TRBV29-1 and TRBJ1-1; 7 bases are a match to TRBD1. Germline CDR1 reads SQVTM; CDR2 reads ANQGSEA. V lost 8 bases to trimming and J lost 11 bases; unmatched junction nucleotides: 11. This CDR3 is 11 amino acids long. Here the CDR3 DNA reads TGCAGCACTTTAACCGGGACAGCGGCTTTCTTT. It is translated as CSTLTGTAAFF.

In its sample, this clone was seen a few times. The chain carries TRBV4-3 and TRBJ2-3, with a tentative D call TRBD2 (7 bases). V was cut by 5 bases and J by 5 bases, with 20 bases left in between. Germline assignment: CDR1 LGHNA and CDR2 YSLEER. There are 16 residues in the CDR3. The CDR3: CASSKGIGGQGDTQYF. The DNA of the CDR3 is TGCGCCAGCAGCAAGGGCATCGGGGGGCAAGGAGATACGCAGTATTTT.

The chain joins TRBV27 to TRBJ2-2; TRBD1 aligns across 10 bases. The CDR3 loop spans 19 amino acids. CDR1 is MNHEY and CDR2 is SMNVEV in the germline V gene (reference sequence). V shed 2 bases, J shed 1 base, and the junction held 10 bases outside the gene matches. The DNA of the CDR3 is TGTGCCAGCAGTTTAGGGTCGGGACAGGGGTCACTGAACACCGGGGAGCTGTTTTTT. Its protein product is CASSLGSGQGSLNTGELFF.

In this sample, this clone turned up a few times. J is TRBJ2-1 and V is TRBV6-1; D remains unclear. Per the germline V gene, CDR1 is MNHNS and CDR2 is SASEGT. This CDR3 comprises 15 residues. Deletions cut 7 bases from V and 6 bases from J, with 19 bases between. CDR3 sequence: CASNLRQYPRNEQFF. CDR3 coding DNA: TGTGCCAGCAACTTAAGACAATACCCCCGCAATGAGCAGTTCTTC.

The gene calls are TRBV5-1 and TRBJ1-2; 9 bases match TRBD1. Losses at the gene ends were 0 bases for V and 4 bases for J; bases not matched to a gene: 1. Germline CDR1 SGHRS, CDR2 YFSETQ. This CDR3 contains 14 residues. The DNA of the CDR3 is TGCGCCAGCAGCTTGGGGACAGGGGTCTATGGCTACACCTTC. As protein: CASSLGTGVYGYTF.

V usage is TRBV20-1 and J usage is TRBJ2-7; D not certain. Germline V lookup: CDR1 DFQATT, CDR2 SNEGSKA (reference sequence). Trimming stripped 3 bases from V and 7 bases from J, with 10 bases between. CDR3 length: 11 amino acids. The CDR3 reads CSASRLTEQYF. CDR3 coding DNA: TGCAGTGCTAGTAGGCTGACGGAGCAGTACTTC.

The chain has TRBV2 and TRBJ1-1; no firm D call. The V gene lost 4 bases and the J gene lost 4 bases, with 10 bases spanning the gap. This CDR3 is built from 13 residues. Per the germline V gene, CDR1 is SNHLY and CDR2 is FYNNEI. CDR3 sequence (DNA): TGTGCCAGCAGTGGGACGGGCGGCACTGAAGCTTTCTTT. Translating gives CASSGTGGTEAFF.

In its sample, this clone was seen once. The chain has TRBV4-3 and TRBJ2-2; weak D call: TRBD1 (5 bases). V lost 4 bases to trimming and J lost 4 bases, with 16 bases between them. In germline, CDR1 is LGHNA, CDR2 YSLEER. There are 16 residues in the CDR3. The CDR3 DNA sequence: TGCGCCAGCAGCCCCCTAAGGCAGGGTGGCACCGGGGAGCTGTTTTTT. Protein sequence: CASSPLRQGGTGELFF.

This sequence joins TRBV4-3 and TRBJ2-3; D is unresolved. The CDR3 extends over 16 amino acids. Germline V gene data show CDR1 as LGHNA and CDR2 as YSLEER. V lost 2 bases and J lost 3, with 15 bases in between. The CDR3 nucleotides read TGCGCCAGCAGCCAAACGGGTTCCTCCTTTACAGATACGCAGTATTTT. It translates to CASSQTGSSFTDTQYF.

The chain combines TRBV5-6 with TRBJ1-1, with D possibly TRBD1 on 6 matching bases. Trimming pared 1 base from V and 6 bases from J, leaving 10 bases between. The germline V gene encodes CDR1 SGHDT and CDR2 YYEEEE. CDR3 length: 13 amino acids. CDR3 region: CASSLFPGAEAFF. The CDR3 DNA reads as TGTGCCAGCAGCTTGTTCCCAGGGGCTGAAGCTTTCTTT.

The J gene is TRBJ2-7, the V gene TRBV7-8; 7 nucleotides align to TRBD1. The V gene end was trimmed by 4 bases and the J gene end by 0 bases; junction bases not matched to a gene: 3. The CDR3 extends over 14 amino acids. Germline loops: CDR1 SGHVS, CDR2 FQNEAQ. The CDR3 region is CASSSDRFSYEQYF. The CDR3 region has the DNA TGTGCCAGCAGCTCGGACAGGTTCTCCTACGAGCAGTACTTC.

The chain joins TRBV6-1 to TRBJ1-1; D perhaps matches TRBD1 (5 bases). Deletions cut 5 bases from V and 1 base from J, with 11 bases between. This CDR3 is built from 14 residues. Germline values: CDR1 MNHNS, CDR2 SASEGT. CDR3 sequence (DNA): TGTGCCAGCAGTCAGGGTACGGGGAACACTGAAGCTTTCTTT. It translates to CASSQGTGNTEAFF.

The sample holds a few counts of this clone. This chain connects TRBV11-2 to TRBJ2-7; a weak D match, TRBD1 (6 bases). CDR1 SGHAT and CDR2 FQNNGV come from the germline V gene. V was trimmed by 5 bases and J by 4 bases, leaving 12 bases between them. CDR3 length: 13 residues. CDR3 amino acids: CASSPTQGYEQYF. The CDR3 DNA follows: TGTGCCAGCAGCCCAACACAGGGATACGAGCAGTACTTC.

This clone has only a few counts. The rearrangement uses TRBV6-5 and TRBJ2-7; D remains unclear. Germline V lookup: CDR1 MNHEY, CDR2 SVGAGI. V gave up 9 bases and J gave up 3 bases, with 3 bases separating them. This CDR3 is built from 9 residues. The CDR3 bases are TGTGCCAGTGGCTACGAGCAGTACTTC. Encoded protein: CASGYEQYF.

This clone appeared once. V gene TRBV6-5 combines with J gene TRBJ1-1; a possible D gene is TRBD1 (6 bases). The germline V and J ends were trimmed by 6 bases and 3 bases, with 14 bases remaining between them. In germline, CDR1 is MNHEY, CDR2 SVGAGI. The CDR3 has 14 amino acids. In DNA form, the CDR3 reads TGTGCCAGCAGACCCGGACAGAGCGACACTGAAGCTTTCTTT. Amino acids: CASRPGQSDTEAFF.

The V call is TRBV7-6, the J call TRBJ2-3; a weak D match, TRBD1 (6 bases). The ends were cut back, 4 bases at V and 7 bases at J, with 9 bases in the middle. This CDR3 is 12 amino acids long. Germline loops: CDR1 SGHVS, CDR2 FNYEAQ. The CDR3 bases are TGTGCCAGCAGCTCCGACAGGAATACGCAGTATTTT. Translating it yields CASSSDRNTQYF.

The V gene is TRBV7-9, the J gene TRBJ2-7; 7 bases fit TRBD1. The CDR3 totals 14 residues. CDR1 is SEHNR, CDR2 FQNEAQ, per germline (reference sequence). V lost 5 bases and J lost 3; bases outside the gene matches: 7. In nucleotides, the CDR3 is TGTGCCAGCAGCCCCCCGACAGGGAGCTACGAGCAGTACTTC. This translates into CASSPPTGSYEQYF.

As concerns this clone: Distinct nucleotide sequences in the sample also encode this CDR3. The CDR3 spells CASSLGQGAYYGYTF. CDR3 coding DNA: TGTGCCAGCAGCTTGGGACAGGGGGCGTACTATGGCTACACCTTC. The chain couples TRBV5-6 to TRBJ1-2; 10 bases fit TRBD1. The CDR3 sequence is 15 residues long. The germline V gene has CDR1 SGHDT and CDR2 YYEEEE. V gave up 0 bases and J gave up 3 bases; unmatched junction bases: 2.

This clone was picked up a small number of times. The chain couples TRBV2 to TRBJ1-6; D is perhaps TRBD1 (5 bases). The CDR3 is 16 amino acids. V dropped 4 bases and J dropped 0 bases, with 10 bases sitting between them. The V gene's germline CDR1 is SNHLY and CDR2 FYNNEI. CDR3 DNA sequence: TGTGCCAGCAGTGGGGACCAGGGCTCCTATAATTCACCCCTCCACTTT. This translates into CASSGDQGSYNSPLHF.

V and J are TRBV28 and TRBJ2-7; 7 nucleotides line up with TRBD1. Germline V lookup: CDR1 MDHEN, CDR2 SYDVKM. This CDR3 spans 16 amino acids. With V trimmed by 4 bases and J by 2 bases, 11 bases remained unmatched. The CDR3 region is CASSSPSGTATYEQYF. The CDR3 coding sequence is TGTGCCAGCAGTTCCCCATCGGGGACAGCCACCTACGAGCAGTACTTC.

The chain combines TRBV4-1 with TRBJ2-7, with 8 bases lining up with TRBD1. Germline CDR1 is MGHRA and CDR2 is YSYEKL. This CDR3 has 15 amino acids. Losses at the gene ends were 0 bases for V and 3 bases for J; bases not matched to a gene: 4. The CDR3 region is CASSQDGRGLYEQYF. In DNA, the CDR3 is TGCGCCAGCAGCCAAGACGGCAGGGGGCTCTACGAGCAGTACTTC.

This clone was seen a handful of times. The junction shows a germline mismatch at one end, possibly a read error. This rearrangement joins TRBV7-7 to TRBJ1-1; the D gene is possibly TRBD1 (6 bases). CDR3 length: 15 residues. CDR1 and CDR2 from the germline V gene are SSHAT and FNYEAQ (reference sequence). DNA of the CDR3: TGTGCTAGCAGCTTAGTATCGGACAGAAACACTGAAGCTTTCTTT. Its translation: CASSLVSDRNTEAFF.

The V and J genes are TRBV27 and TRBJ2-7; 7 bases are a match to TRBD1. Germline V gives CDR1 MNHEY, CDR2 SMNVEV (reference sequence). Trimming removed 4 bases from V and 2 bases from J; junction bases left unmatched: 8. The CDR3 is made up of 15 amino acids. This CDR3 is CASSSPLTGTYEQYF. The CDR3 DNA follows: TGTGCCAGCAGTTCCCCCTTGACAGGGACCTACGAGCAGTACTTC.

Only a few counts were recorded for this clone. CDR3 region: CASSFFRAYEQYF. In DNA form, the CDR3 reads TGTGCCAGCAGCTTTTTCCGGGCCTACGAGCAGTACTTC. This sequence joins TRBV5-8 and TRBJ2-7; D is unclear. This CDR3 is built from 13 residues. Per germline, CDR1 SGHTS and CDR2 YDEGEE. V was cut by 2 bases and J by 2 bases, with 8 bases left in between.